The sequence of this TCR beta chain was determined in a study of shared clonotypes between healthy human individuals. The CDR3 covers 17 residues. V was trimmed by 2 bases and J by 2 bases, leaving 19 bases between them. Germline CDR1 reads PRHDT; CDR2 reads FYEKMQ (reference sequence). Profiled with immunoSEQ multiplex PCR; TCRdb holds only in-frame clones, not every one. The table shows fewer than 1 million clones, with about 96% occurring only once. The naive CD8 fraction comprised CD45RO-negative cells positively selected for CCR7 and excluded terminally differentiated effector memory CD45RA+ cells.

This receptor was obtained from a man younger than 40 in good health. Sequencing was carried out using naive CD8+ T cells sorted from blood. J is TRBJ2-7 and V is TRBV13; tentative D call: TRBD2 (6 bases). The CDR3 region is CASSLSLAYARTYEQYF. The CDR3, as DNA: TGTGCCAGCAGCTTATCTCTAGCGTACGCCAGGACCTACGAGCAGTACTTC.